This T cell receptor (beta chain) stems from a study of CD4 and CD8 cells across lung adenocarcinoma regions. TCRdb reprocessed the PCR reads with MiXCR, giving one entry per CDR3 protein. The sample carries about 19,000 distinct CDR3 sequences, about 43% recorded once. Samples came from patients with localized non-small cell lung adenocarcinoma. This clonotype was picked up many times. The sequence was obtained from a male donor with lung adenocarcinoma. The CD4 and CD8 labels of this study may be unreliable. Sequences were obtained from CD4+ T cells from the margin of a lung tumor.

The CDR3 DNA sequence: TGCGCCAGCAGTGACACTAGCGGGAGGGCCTGGGAGACCCAGTACTTC. This translates into CASSDTSGRAWETQYF. The chain carries TRBV10-1 and TRBJ2-1, with 13 bases matching TRBD2. The end of the DNA fits TRBJ2-5 better, so the J call may be wrong. Germline lookup yields CDR1 WNHNN and CDR2 SYGVQD (reference sequence). The CDR3 is made up of 16 amino acids.